A single sample is the source of the 20 T cell receptor beta chains below, sequenced in a study of metastatic and nonmetastatic thyroid tumors (dated by TCRdb to 2018 to 2021). Library prep was done by PCR. Sequenced using an Illumina HiSeq 4000. TCRdb itself trimmed the public reads at Q25 with fastp, ran MiXCR and retained productive beta chains. The sample data list about 16,000 clones, and around 36% of these were observed just once. Of the sample, 7.3% falls within the top ten clones. None of the patients had been given any treatment before thyroid surgery. The sample comprised tumor tissue. These TCRs come from a female donor with papillary thyroid cancer or a benign thyroid nodule (not recorded which). Some clones in this sample may be carry-over from other donors' samples.

CDR3 amino acids: CAWSLPGLGVYEQYF. The CDR3 nucleotides are TGTGCCTGGAGTTTGCCGGGACTCGGAGTCTACGAGCAGTACTTC. The chain carries TRBV30 and TRBJ2-7, with a possible D match to TRBD2 (6 bases). This CDR3 has 15 residues. Germline assignment: CDR1 GTSNPN and CDR2 SVGIG (reference sequence). Trimming removed 2 bases at V and 3 bases at J, with 17 bases between.

This clone is medium-sized (0.01 to 0.1%) within its sample. V usage is TRBV12-3 or TRBV12-4 and J usage is TRBJ2-3, with D perhaps given as TRBD1 or TRBD2 (5 bases each). The CDR3 sequence is 15 residues long. Trimming shortened V by 6 bases and J by 0 bases, and 13 bases separated the two germline ends. CDR3 amino acids: CASSLGVSSTDTQYF. In nucleotides, the CDR3 is TGTGCCAGCAGCCTGGGGGTCTCTAGCACAGATACGCAGTATTTT.

The chain uses TRBV6-2 or TRBV6-3 and TRBJ2-1; the D is unclear. CDR3 length: 12 residues. Germline assignment: CDR1 MNHEY and CDR2 SVGEGT. V was pared by 6 bases and J by 8 bases, with 11 bases between. CDR3 region: CASRLRRDEQFF. In DNA, the CDR3 is TGTGCCAGCAGACTCCGAAGGGATGAGCAGTTCTTC.

The V call is TRBV6-1, the J call TRBJ1-2; D perhaps matches TRBD1 (5 bases). The CDR3 has 13 residues. Trimming took off 6 bases at V and 4 bases at J, with 12 bases between the two ends. The germline V gene encodes CDR1 MNHNS and CDR2 SASEGT. The DNA of the CDR3 is TGTGCCAGCAGAGCAGGGACCCTCTATGGCTACACCTTC. Its protein is CASRAGTLYGYTF.

This clone is medium-sized within its sample. The V call is TRBV11-2, the J call TRBJ1-6, with 8 bases fitting TRBD1. Germline assignment: CDR1 SGHAT and CDR2 FQNNGV. Trimming removed 5 bases from V and 10 bases from J; junction bases left unmatched: 10. This CDR3 contains 15 residues. The CDR3 DNA sequence: TGTGCCAGCAGCCAAAGACAGGGGAGAGAATCACCCCTCCACTTT. This translates into CASSQRQGRESPLHF.

The CDR3 region has the DNA TGTGCCAGCAGCGTAGCAGGGGGAACGAGGGAGACCCAGTACTTC. Protein: CASSVAGGTRETQYF. The chain has TRBV9 and TRBJ2-5; 7 nucleotides agree with TRBD1. Germline V CDR1 and CDR2: SGDLS, YYNGEE. The trim removed 0 bases at V and 5 bases at J, leaving 7 bases unmatched. This CDR3 is built from 15 residues.

By proportion, this clone is medium-sized. This rearrangement joins TRBV7-6 to TRBJ1-2; 8 nucleotides agree with TRBD1. Germline CDR1 SGHVS, CDR2 FNYEAQ. Trimming cost V 2 bases and J 8 bases; bases outside gene matches: 10. The length of the CDR3 is 15 residues. In DNA, the CDR3 is TGTGCCAGCAGCTTAAGCATAGACAGGGGCAGCGGCTACACCTTC. It codes for CASSLSIDRGSGYTF.

This clone has ten or more counts. The V and J genes are TRBV12-3 or TRBV12-4 and TRBJ2-1; D is possibly TRBD1 (5 bases). Trimming removed 0 bases at V and 7 bases at J, with 7 bases between. The CDR3 length is 13 residues. DNA of the CDR3: TGTGCCAGCAGTTTAGCGGGGCCGAATGAGCAGTTCTTC. The encoded protein is CASSLAGPNEQFF.

This clone was detected only a few times. The chain employs TRBV2 and TRBJ1-1; D call uncertain. V gave up 3 bases and J gave up 2 bases, with 4 bases separating them. This CDR3 contains 12 residues. From germline, CDR1 is SNHLY and CDR2 FYNNEI. Here the CDR3 DNA reads TGTGCCAGCAGTGAGGGAAACACTGAAGCTTTCTTT. It yields the protein CASSEGNTEAFF.

The chain employs TRBV25-1 and TRBJ1-6, with 9 positions matching TRBD1. This CDR3 is built from 14 residues. The germline V gene encodes CDR1 MGHDK and CDR2 SYGVNS. Losses at the gene ends were 4 bases for V and 6 bases for J; bases not matched to a gene: 1. For the CDR3, the DNA is TGTGCCAGCAGTGGGGACAGGGCTAATTCACCCCTCCACTTT. Encoded protein: CASSGDRANSPLHF.

The rearrangement links TRBV19 to TRBJ1-5; tentative D call: TRBD1 (6 bases). The CDR3 is 14 residues long. V lost 3 bases and J lost 4, with 10 bases in between. Germline V CDR1 and CDR2: LNHDA, SQIVND (reference sequence). CDR3 in amino acids: CASSIDRRNQPQHF. The CDR3 DNA is TGTGCCAGTAGTATTGACAGGCGGAATCAGCCCCAGCATTTT.

The gene calls are TRBV11-1 and TRBJ2-2; D might be TRBD2 (6 bases). The V and J ends lost 1 base and 7 bases respectively, with 16 bases between them. The CDR3 has 16 residues. In germline, CDR1 is SGHAT, CDR2 FQDESV (reference sequence). DNA for the CDR3: TGTGCCAGCAGCTTAGGTCAGGGACTGGCGGGCGGGGAGCTGTTTTTT. Protein sequence: CASSLGQGLAGGELFF.

This clone was found many times. The chain combines TRBV4-1 with TRBJ2-3, with 7 positions matching TRBD1. Germline CDR1 is MGHRA and CDR2 is YSYEKL. V lost 0 bases and J lost 5; bases outside the gene matches: 8. This CDR3 is built from 16 residues. The CDR3 loop reads CASSQDRTGAQDTQYF. The CDR3, as DNA: TGCGCCAGCAGCCAAGATAGAACAGGGGCCCAAGATACGCAGTATTTT.

In this sample, this clone turned up a few times. This chain connects TRBV28 to TRBJ2-3, with 10 bases matching TRBD1. The CDR3 sequence is 17 residues long. The germline gives CDR1 MDHEN, CDR2 SYDVKM. The ends lost 1 base at V and 0 bases at J; junction bases unmatched: 4. DNA of the CDR3: TGTGCCAGCAGTTTATCAGGGACAGGGGTAAGCACAGATACGCAGTATTTT. Protein: CASSLSGTGVSTDTQYF.

The gene calls are TRBV9 and TRBJ2-1; TRBD1 is a possible D gene (5 bases). Germline V lookup: CDR1 SGDLS, CDR2 YYNGEE. The V gene lost 0 bases and the J gene lost 7 bases, with 14 bases spanning the gap. The length of the CDR3 is 15 residues. The CDR3 is CASSVGWGHENEQFF. The CDR3 nucleotides are TGTGCCAGCAGCGTAGGTTGGGGCCACGAGAATGAGCAGTTCTTC. Variable domain in full (rest from reference TRBV9 and TRBJ2-1): DSGVTQTPKHLITATGQRVTLRCSPRSGDLSVYWYQQSLDQGLQFLIQYYNGEERAKGNILERFSAQQFPDLHSELNLSSLELGDSALYFCASSVGWGHENEQFFGPGTRLTVL.

The chain recombines TRBV5-1 with TRBJ2-7; D possibly corresponds to TRBD1 (7 bases). The CDR3 is 14 amino acids. Looked up from germline, CDR1 is SGHRS and CDR2 is YFSETQ. Trimming shortened V by 6 bases and J by 2 bases, and 15 bases separated the two germline ends. In DNA, the CDR3 is TGCGCCAGCACCCGACAGGGAGGAACCTACGAGCAGTACTTC. Encoded protein: CASTRQGGTYEQYF.

This clone was detected ten times or more. A much larger clone is a single base away; this may be a read error. The rearrangement uses TRBV7-6 and TRBJ1-2; D might be TRBD1 (6 bases). The CDR3 is 15 amino acids. Trimming pared 2 bases from V and 8 bases from J, leaving 18 bases between. Germline assignment: CDR1 SGHVS and CDR2 FNYEAQ. CDR3 loop: CASSLSIDGGSGYTF. CDR3 coding DNA: TGTGCCAGCAGCTTAAGCATAGACGGGGGCAGCGGCTACACCTTC.

The rearrangement uses TRBV11-2 and TRBJ1-2, with D possibly TRBD1 on 5 matching bases. Trimming took off 0 bases at V and 4 bases at J, with 18 bases between the two ends. The germline gives CDR1 SGHAT, CDR2 FQNNGV. The CDR3 consists of 17 residues. The CDR3 DNA follows: TGTGCCAGCAGCTTAGATCGCACAGGAACCTTTGGCTATGGCTACACCTTC. This gives the protein CASSLDRTGTFGYGYTF.

This clone was seen only a few times. The rearrangement uses TRBV28 and TRBJ1-2, with D hard to call. The CDR3 has 13 residues. Germline V CDR1 and CDR2: MDHEN, SYDVKM. Trimming removed 2 bases at V and 4 bases at J, with 8 bases between. In DNA form, the CDR3 reads TGTGCCAGCAGTTTAGGGCGGGCCTATGGCTACACCTTC. Translating it yields CASSLGRAYGYTF.

CDR3 coding DNA: TGCGCCAGCAGCACAAACCAGGGTCCTGGGGCCAACGTCCTGACTTTC. This codes for CASSTNQGPGANVLTF. This sequence joins TRBV5-1 and TRBJ2-6, with a tentative D call TRBD1 (5 bases). Germline V lookup: CDR1 SGHRS, CDR2 YFSETQ. V lost 4 bases to trimming and J lost 2 bases, with 13 bases between them. The length of the CDR3 is 16 residues.